This T cell receptor beta chain was sequenced during a study of cytomegalovirus exposure and HLA in healthy donors. General study results and limits: By a later analysis, the bulk of CMV-associated TCR beta chains appeared HLA-restricted.

The primer mix had 60 Vbeta and 13 Jbeta primers. Some clones are missing from TCRdb's copy, which holds only in-frame ones; the method was immunoSEQ multiplex PCR. The table has fewer than 95,000 clones, about 74% seen once. This CDR3 is built from 13 residues. With 4 bases clipped from V and 10 bases from J, the junction kept 5 bases outside the gene matches. CDR1 SGHDN and CDR2 FVKESK come from the germline V gene. Concerning this clone: No antigen is known for it.

This clonotype was sampled from a man aged 40-49 years in good health and CMV-seronegative. The source material was PBMCs. This sequence joins TRBV14 and TRBJ1-1; 11 bases map to TRBD1. CDR3 in amino acids: CASSLGTGGRAFF. The DNA for the CDR3 is TGTGCCAGCAGCCTTGGGACAGGGGGAAGAGCTTTCTTT.